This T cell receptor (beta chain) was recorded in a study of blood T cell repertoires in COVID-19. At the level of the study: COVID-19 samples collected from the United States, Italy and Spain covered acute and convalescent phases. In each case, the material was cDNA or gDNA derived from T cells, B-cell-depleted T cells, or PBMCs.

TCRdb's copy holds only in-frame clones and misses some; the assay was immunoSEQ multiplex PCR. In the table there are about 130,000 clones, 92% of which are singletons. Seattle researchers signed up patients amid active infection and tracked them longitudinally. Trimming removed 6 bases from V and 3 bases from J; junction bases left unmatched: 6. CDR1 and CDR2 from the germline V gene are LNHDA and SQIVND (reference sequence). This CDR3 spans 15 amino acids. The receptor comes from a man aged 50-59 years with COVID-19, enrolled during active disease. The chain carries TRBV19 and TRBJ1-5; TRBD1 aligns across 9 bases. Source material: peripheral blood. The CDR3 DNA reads TGTGCCAGTAGGCCGGGACAGGGATTCAATCAGCCCCAGCATTTT. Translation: CASRPGQGFNQPQHF.